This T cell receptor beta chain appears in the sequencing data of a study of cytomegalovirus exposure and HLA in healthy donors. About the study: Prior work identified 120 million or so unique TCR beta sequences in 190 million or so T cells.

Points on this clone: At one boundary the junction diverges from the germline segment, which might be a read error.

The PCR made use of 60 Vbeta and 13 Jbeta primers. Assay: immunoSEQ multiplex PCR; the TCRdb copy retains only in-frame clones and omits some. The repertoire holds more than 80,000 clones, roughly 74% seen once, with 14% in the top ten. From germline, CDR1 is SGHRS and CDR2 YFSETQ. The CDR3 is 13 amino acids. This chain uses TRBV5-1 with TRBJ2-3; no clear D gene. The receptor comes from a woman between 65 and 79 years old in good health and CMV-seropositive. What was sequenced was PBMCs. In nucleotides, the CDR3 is TGCGCCAGCAGCCAACCCCCCACAGATACGCCGTATTTT. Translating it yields CASSQPPTDTPYF.